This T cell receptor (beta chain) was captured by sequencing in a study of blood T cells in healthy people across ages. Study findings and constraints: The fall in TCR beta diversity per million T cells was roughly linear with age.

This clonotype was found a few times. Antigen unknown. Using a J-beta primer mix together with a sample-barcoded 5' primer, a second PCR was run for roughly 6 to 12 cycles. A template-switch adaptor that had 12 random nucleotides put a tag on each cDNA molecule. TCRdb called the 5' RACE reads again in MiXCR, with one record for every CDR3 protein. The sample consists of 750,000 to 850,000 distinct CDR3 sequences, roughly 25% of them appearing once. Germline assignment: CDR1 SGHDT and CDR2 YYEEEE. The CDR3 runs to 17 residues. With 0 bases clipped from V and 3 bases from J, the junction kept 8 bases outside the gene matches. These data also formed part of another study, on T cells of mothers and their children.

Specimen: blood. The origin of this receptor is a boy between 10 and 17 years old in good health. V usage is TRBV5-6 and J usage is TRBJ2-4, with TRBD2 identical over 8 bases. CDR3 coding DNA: TGTGCCAGCAGCTTGGGTTTGGCGGGGGGAGTCAAAAACATTCAGTACTTC. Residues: CASSLGLAGGVKNIQYF.